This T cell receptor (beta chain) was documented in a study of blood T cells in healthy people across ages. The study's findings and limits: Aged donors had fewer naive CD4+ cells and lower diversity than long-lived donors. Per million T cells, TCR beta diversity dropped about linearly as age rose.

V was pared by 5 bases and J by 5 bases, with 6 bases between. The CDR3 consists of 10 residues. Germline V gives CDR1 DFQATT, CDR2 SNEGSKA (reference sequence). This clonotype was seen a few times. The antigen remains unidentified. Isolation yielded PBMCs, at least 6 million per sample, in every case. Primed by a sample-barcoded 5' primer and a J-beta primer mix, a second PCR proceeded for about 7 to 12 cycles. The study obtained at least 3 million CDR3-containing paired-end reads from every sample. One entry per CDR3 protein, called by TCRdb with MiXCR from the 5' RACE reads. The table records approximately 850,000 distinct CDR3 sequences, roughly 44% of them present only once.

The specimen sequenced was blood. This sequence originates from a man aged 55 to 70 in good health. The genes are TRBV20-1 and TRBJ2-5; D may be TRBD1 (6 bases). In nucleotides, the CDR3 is TGCAGTGCTGACAGGGAGACCCAGTACTTC. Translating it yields CSADRETQYF.